This T cell receptor beta chain emerged from a study of somatic mutations in cytotoxic T cells in rheumatoid arthritis (dated by TCRdb to the late 2010s). About the study as a whole: Right after diagnosis and prior to the start of any treatment, 30 to 35 ml EDTA of peripheral blood was drawn from patients. A FACSAria II or Sony SH800 was used to flow-sort some V beta antibody-stained T-cell populations at nearly 100% purity, and TCRB sequencing was also done on sorted V beta1+ cells. To characterize clonality, the study used TCRB deep sequencing while asking whether somatic mutations are carried by expanded CD8+ T-cell clones in newly diagnosed, untreated rheumatoid arthritis. TCRB deep sequencing was performed for roughly 66 rheumatoid arthritis patients and about 20 healthy controls. The median ages of the patient and control groups were essentially identical.

CDR3 length: 14 amino acids, cysteine to phenylalanine. Only CDR3 DNA remains: 42 bases, in frame from the first base. At the junction V is shortened by 8 bases and J by 0 bases, with 10 bases in between. Looking up the germline V gene yields CDR1 MNHEY and CDR2 SVGAGI. What the research found in general, with its limitations: The expanded CD8+ clones had unknown antigen targets, and not appearing in virus-specific databases did not rule out that they were virus-specific. In patients, CD8+ clonality rose with age (Spearman r ~ 0.52), which was not the case in healthy controls. Rheumatoid arthritis patients and age-matched healthy controls did not significantly differ in CD8+ T-cell clonality. The largest CD8+ clone made up more than 20% of CD8+ cells in about an eighth of the roughly 60 patients, and blood and synovial fluid shared several identical CD8+ TCRB sequences. No adjustment for multiple comparisons was made for the slight TRBV07 underrepresentation in patients.

The immunoSEQ assay was applied to genomic DNA for TCRB CDR3 sequencing. The original pipeline was this. Patient CD8+ clones larger than 1% were compared against published virus-specific TCRB sequences, and only a few matched. Only productive TCRB rearrangements were included in the analyses. A clone was defined by a unique TCRB CDR3 sequence, and clonality was computed as a productive clonality index based on Shannon entropy. The template counts of each clone relative to the total templates per sample were used to calculate repertoire overlap between two samples. V-gene usage from TCRB sequencing and V-gene usage measured by flow cytometry were correlated (Spearman r of around 0.6). TCRdb holds this immuneACCESS table with in-frame rearrangements only. Some clones are missing; in checked studies, unresolved V genes explain under half, and the rest has no known cause. D and trimming were read from the DNA, whereas the V and J calls and clone size are those reported in that table. The sample records 15,000 to 20,000 clones, approximately 75% of which are singletons. The ten biggest clones cover more than 13% of the sample.

CD4+ and CD8+ cells were isolated by positive magnetic bead selection on an AutoMACS, and purity was checked by flow cytometry. After a first flow cytometry screen using a TCR V beta antibody panel, clonal expansions were characterized through TCRB deep sequencing of sorted CD8+ fractions. Ficoll-Paque PLUS density gradient separation was used to isolate peripheral blood mononuclear cells. Using Nucleospin Tissue or Tissue XS kits, DNA was extracted from CD4-enriched, CD8-enriched or PBMC samples, with quantification by a Qubit 2.0 fluorometer. Regarding this clone: Its antigen specificity is not known. Base qualities are not at hand, and no much larger clone is one base apart.

The chain uses TRBV6-5 and TRBJ2-2, with the D gene call left open. The sample was CD8+ T cells sorted from blood. The clonotype originates from an adult with rheumatoid arthritis. The CDR3 region has the sequence CASQNLANTGELFF. At the DNA level, the sequence is TGTGCCAGCCAAAATCTTGCGAACACCGGGGAGCTGTTTTTT.